This TCR beta chain was recorded in a study of response to subunit inactivated influenza vaccine. Points from the study as a whole: The authors put forward the suggestion that each seasonal influenza vaccination may bring in only a limited number of new T cells.

Germline lookup yields CDR1 DFQATT and CDR2 SNEGSKA (reference sequence). The CDR3 runs to 14 residues. The junction had 7 bases not matched to a gene; V was cut back by 6 bases and J by 5 bases. As for this clonotype: Its matching antigen is unknown.

TCRdb reprocessed the RT-PCR reads with MiXCR, giving one entry per CDR3 protein. The table records about 520,000 distinct CDR3 sequences, roughly 7.6% of them present only once. This specimen consisted of PBMCs from blood, obtained less than 30 months after vaccination. V usage is TRBV20-1 and J usage is TRBJ1-4, with 9 nucleotides matching TRBD1. The TCR was taken from a man between 50 and 69 years old who received an inactivated influenza vaccine. DNA for the CDR3: TGCAGTGCGAGCGAGGGACAGGGAAATGAAAAACTGTTTTTT. Translated: CSASEGQGNEKLFF.